These 10 T cell receptor beta chains originate from one sample sequenced in a study of cytotoxic CD8 clonotypes in ibrutinib-treated CLL. Clones were sequenced by immunoSEQ multiplex PCR, and TCRdb holds only the in-frame ones, with some missing. The sample lists about 17,000 clones; under 75% were seen once. This specimen consisted of PBMCs, obtained after 12 months of ibrutinib treatment. The receptors shown here come from a human donor with chronic lymphocytic leukemia.

In this sample, this clone is medium-sized. The V call is TRBV2, the J call TRBJ2-5; 9 nucleotides match TRBD1. The CDR3 consists of 15 residues. Unmatched junction bases numbered 9, after V lost 4 bases and J lost 6 bases. The germline V gene encodes CDR1 SNHLY and CDR2 FYNNEI. CDR3 bases: TGTGCCAGCAGTGCCTCCGGGACAGGGTTTCAGACCCAGTACTTC. It is translated as CASSASGTGFQTQYF. Combining the CDR3 with reference TRBV2 and TRBJ2-5 gives the whole variable domain EPEVTQTPSHQVTQMGQEVILRCVPISNHLYFYWYRQILGQKVEFLVSFYNNEISEKSEIFDDQFSVERPDGSNFTLKIRSTKLEDSAMYFCASSASGTGFQTQYFGPGTRLLVL.

The chain employs TRBV6-5 and TRBJ2-3, with TRBD1 as a possible D gene (5 bases). V was cut by 3 bases and J by 4 bases, with 14 bases left in between. CDR1 is MNHEY, CDR2 SVGAGI, per germline. The length of the CDR3 is 15 residues. The CDR3 here is CASSYGATSADTQYF. DNA for the CDR3: TGTGCCAGCAGTTATGGGGCAACCTCGGCAGATACGCAGTATTTT.

J is TRBJ1-2 and V is TRBV30; 7 positions agree with TRBD1. Germline loops: CDR1 GTSNPN, CDR2 SVGIG (reference sequence). The CDR3 spans 18 residues. After removal of 4 bases from V and 0 bases from J, the junction contained 17 bases not matched to a gene. CDR3 bases: TGTGCCTGGAACCGGATAGGAGACAGGGAAAAGCCTAACTATGGCTACACCTTC. It encodes CAWNRIGDREKPNYGYTF.

The V call is TRBV7-9, the J call TRBJ1-1; D gene unclear. The germline V gene has CDR1 SEHNR and CDR2 FQNEAQ (reference sequence). The CDR3 is made up of 15 amino acids. The ends were cut back, 4 bases at V and 0 bases at J, with 12 bases in the middle. CDR3 residues: CASSSPSTLNTEAFF. The CDR3, as DNA: TGTGCCAGCAGCTCCCCAAGTACACTGAACACTGAAGCTTTCTTT. Full variable domain (missing parts from reference TRBV7-9 and TRBJ1-1): DTGVSQNPRHKITKRGQNVTFRCDPISEHNRLYWYRQTLGQGPEFLTYFQNEAQLEKSRLLSDRFSAERPKGSFSTLEIQRTEQGDSAMYLCASSSPSTLNTEAFFGQGTRLTVV.

The rearrangement joins TRBV6-1 to TRBJ2-2; no reliable D call. CDR1 and CDR2 (germline): MNHNS, SASEGT. The CDR3 is 12 residues long. Trimming took 6 bases from V and 7 from J, leaving 9 bases between them. The CDR3 DNA reads TGTGCCAGCAGCTTAAAAGGCGGGGAGCTGTTTTTT. This encodes CASSLKGGELFF.

The rearrangement uses TRBV7-2 and TRBJ1-3, with no clear D. Germline V CDR1 and CDR2: SGHTA, FQGNSA. This CDR3 has 15 amino acids. The germline V and J ends were trimmed by 3 bases and 0 bases, with 9 bases remaining between them. The CDR3 spells CASSFGLSSGNTIYF. CDR3 DNA: TGTGCCAGCAGCTTCGGACTTAGCTCTGGAAACACCATATATTTT. The entire variable domain, with the rest obtained from reference TRBV7-2 and TRBJ1-3, is as follows: GAGVSQSPSNKVTEKGKDVELRCDPISGHTALYWYRQSLGQGLEFLIYFQGNSAPDKSGLPSDRFSAERTGGSVSTLTIQRTQQEDSAVYLCASSFGLSSGNTIYFGEGSWLTVV.

This chain joins TRBV28 and TRBJ1-2; no definite D call. The CDR3 runs 14 residues. Trimming cost V 2 bases and J 8 bases, with 15 bases left between them. Germline V gene data show CDR1 as MDHEN and CDR2 as SYDVKM. Here the CDR3 DNA reads TGTGCCAGCAGTTTAAGCCAGAGCTCGGGAGGCTACACCTTC. Amino acids: CASSLSQSSGGYTF.

V usage is TRBV5-1 and J usage is TRBJ2-7, with 8 bases identical to TRBD1. Germline V gene lookup returns CDR1 SGHRS and CDR2 YFSETQ. V was pared by 4 bases and J by 3 bases, with 6 bases of the junction left unmatched. The CDR3 loop spans 14 amino acids. CDR3 DNA sequence: TGCGCCAGCAGCCCCGGGACAGGACGCTACGAGCAGTACTTC. It yields the protein CASSPGTGRYEQYF.

The chain employs TRBV2 and TRBJ1-1; D remains unclear. The CDR3 runs 16 residues. Deletions cut 4 bases from V and 0 bases from J, with 15 bases between. Germline lookup yields CDR1 SNHLY and CDR2 FYNNEI. The CDR3: CASSVRPRAMNTEAFF. The DNA of the CDR3 is TGTGCCAGCAGTGTGAGGCCGCGGGCTATGAACACTGAAGCTTTCTTT.

The chain has TRBV9 and TRBJ2-3; tentatively, D is TRBD2 (6 bases). This CDR3 comprises 13 residues. With 6 bases removed from V and 6 bases from J, the gap between germline ends came to 14 bases. The germline V gene encodes CDR1 SGDLS and CDR2 YYNGEE. The CDR3 sequence is CASTGTVADTQYF. The CDR3 nucleotides read TGTGCCAGCACCGGGACTGTGGCCGATACGCAGTATTTT.